The sequence of this TCR beta chain was determined in a study of blood T cells in healthy people across ages (dated by TCRdb to between 2014 and 2017). Regarding the research as a whole: In model experiments, template switching captured roughly one uniquely barcoded TCR beta cDNA molecule for every two T cells. The study measured age-related changes in TCR beta repertoire diversity using deep sequencing normalized with unique cDNA molecular identifiers. Donors were grouped into four age groups: young (average 16 years), middle-aged (roughly 40), aged (about 60) and long-lived (around 82). To avoid experimental bias, donors of different ages were randomly spread across the sequencing lanes. The study analyzed two additional independent replicas of 1 million unique cDNA reads from the same blood draw for two donors, one aged 18 to 29 and one aged 80 or older.

The sample holds a few counts of this clonotype. Its antigen remains unidentified. There are no base qualities to consult, and no much larger clone falls within one base. Library construction relied on 5' RACE. Reads for this sample came from an Illumina HiSeq 2500. A second PCR of about 6 to 12 cycles was run with a J-beta primer mix and a sample-barcoded 5' primer. A unique molecular identifier was introduced onto each TCR beta cDNA molecule by a template-switch 5' adaptor carrying 12 random nucleotides. Each sample yielded at least 2.5 million CDR3-containing paired-end reads. First-strand cDNA was synthesized from all RNA with the Mint cDNA synthesis kit, primed by a TRBC-specific oligonucleotide. Following uracil-DNA glycosylase treatment, all cDNA underwent a first 18-cycle PCR with the universal primers M1SS and BC2_uni_R. On the study's bioinformatics: For normalization, 1 million high-quality reads, each with a distinct molecular identifier, were randomly selected from each sample. Instead of being binned into consensus sequences, reads that shared molecular identifiers were thrown out. MiTCR, run with a Q25 quality threshold and the strictest error-elimination algorithm, handled CDR3 identification, clonotype clustering and error correction. A nonparametric unseen species model with Euler transformation was used to estimate a lower bound on total TCR beta diversity. The public reads were reanalyzed by TCRdb: fastp trimming at Q25, MiXCR alignment, in-frame beta chains only. Each CDR3 protein appears once, grouped with its most common genes and DNA. The V and J calls follow TCRdb's processing rather than the paper's. For this sample the table gives around 1.5 million distinct CDR3 sequences, of which about 31% were detected only once. Jointly, the top ten make up approximately 11% of the sample.

CDR1 and CDR2 (SGHVS, FQNEAQ) derive from the germline V gene. The CDR3 spans 16 residues, from the cysteine through the phenylalanine. CDR3 DNA only is kept here, 48 bases in frame from base 1. After removal of 3 bases from V and 3 bases from J, the junction retains 7 bases not matched to a gene. Donors were 30 to 45 systemically healthy Caucasian individuals from Russia aged about 6 to 100 years. Each donor gave around 9 milliliters of peripheral blood, collected into EDTA-treated Vacutainer tubes. Ficoll-Paque density-gradient centrifugation was used to isolate PBMCs, with at least 7 million per sample. Trizol reagent was used to extract total RNA from PBMCs, with at least 6 micrograms per sample. For every donor, an aliquot of PBMCs went through flow cytometry to measure the percentages of naive CD45RAhigh/CD27high T cells. Paper-wide results and their limitations: Conclusive comparison of naive and antigen-experienced compartments was prevented by the profiling of bulk unsorted PBMCs. Estimates of total diversity based on one million sequenced T cells were considered lower bounds and underestimates. Donor CMV infection status was unknown, potentially confounding age-related changes in expanded clonotypes. A strong correlation was found between observed TCR beta diversity and the percentage of naive T cells measured by flow cytometry. As age increased, observed TCR beta diversity per million T cells dropped in a roughly linear way, and a significant reduction was already evident by age 40. The long-lived group showed more naive CD4+ T cells, fewer expanded clones and increased TCR diversity than the aged group, suggesting age selection.

The receptor was derived from a woman between 25 and 40 years old in good health. Material: blood. The chain is encoded by TRBV7-8 joined to TRBJ2-3, with 9 bases matching TRBD2. The nucleotide sequence is given as TGTGCCAGCAGCTTGAGGATTAGCGGGGGTACAGATACGCAGTATTTT. Its amino acids are CASSLRISGGTDTQYF.